Each of the 2 T cell receptor beta chains below was sequenced from the same sample in a study of T cells in localized non-small cell lung cancer. The table came from immunoSEQ multiplex PCR; TCRdb's copy has only in-frame clones and leaves some out. The sample yields fewer than 100,000 clones, 75% to 85% seen once. The sample consisted of peripheral blood, taken before any cancer treatment. Receptors were obtained from a female donor older than 55 with stage I lung adenocarcinoma.

This clone was counted ten times or more. The chain recombines TRBV30 with TRBJ1-2, with 7 bases that match TRBD1. This CDR3 is built from 13 residues. J gave up 6 bases and V 0 bases, and 4 bases lay outside the gene matches. The germline gives CDR1 GTSNPN, CDR2 SVGIG (reference sequence). The CDR3 spells CAWSVLGGHGYTF. The CDR3 DNA follows: TGTGCCTGGAGTGTACTAGGGGGCCATGGCTACACCTTC.

This clone has a single count. V usage is TRBV27 and J usage is TRBJ2-3; 7 nucleotides match TRBD2. CDR1 and CDR2 (germline): MNHEY, SMNVEV (reference sequence). V lost 4 bases, J lost 6 bases, and 4 bases stayed unmatched. This CDR3 has 13 amino acids. The CDR3 region is CASSSGGGDTQYF. The DNA of the CDR3 is TGTGCCAGCAGTTCCGGCGGGGGTGATACGCAGTATTTT.